A selection of T cell receptor beta chains follows, all from one sample in a study of long-term antiretroviral therapy in people with HIV. The protocol was immunoSEQ multiplex PCR, while the TCRdb copy is restricted to in-frame clones and leaves out a portion. Among thousands of clones listed, about three quarters were seen once. Sequences were derived from unsorted PBMCs, sampled 0.1 years before starting antiretroviral therapy. Source of these receptors: a man younger than 35 with HIV. Both conserved end residues are part of each CDR3. The D gene is left open where the match is weak. Some rows mark clone size as missing; the rest say once, few, many or name a class of expanded clone.

. | TRBJ1-1 | . | TRBV30 | TGTGCCGGCCGACGTTTGAACACTGAAGCTTTCTTT | CAGRRLNTEAFF
TRBD1 | TRBJ1-3 | . | TRBV28 | TGTGCCACCGCCGGACAGGGTGCGGACACCATATATTTT | CATAGQGADTIYF
TRBD1 | TRBJ2-5 | . | TRBV28 | TGTGCCAGCAGTTCTACAGTCTCGGGACAGGTAGAGACCCAGTACTTC | CASSSTVSGQVETQYF
. | TRBJ1-1 | . | TRBV10-3 | TGTGCCATCAGTGGGCCGGGAGGGAAGAACACTGAAGCTTTCTTT | CAISGPGGKNTEAFF
TRBD2 | TRBJ2-5 | . | TRBV4-1 | TGCGCCAGCAGCCAAGACGGGGGGGCTGGGCAAGAGACCCAGTACTTC | CASSQDGGAGQETQYF
TRBD1 | TRBJ1-6 | . | TRBV9 | TGTGCCAGCAGCCCTCCGACAGGGCCGAATTCACCCCTCCACTTT | CASSPPTGPNSPLHF
. | TRBJ2-2 | . | TRBV28 | TGTGCCAGCAGCCAAGACTACACCGGGGAGCTGTTTTTT | CASSQDYTGELFF
TRBD1 | TRBJ2-7 | . | TRBV15 | TGTGCCACCAGCAGAGGGACAGGGGGCTCCTACGAGCAGTACTTC | CATSRGTGGSYEQYF
. | TRBJ2-5 | . | TRBV6-5 | TGTGCCAGCAACCGGGACGGGAGAGGGGAGACCCAGTACTTC | CASNRDGRGETQYF
. | TRBJ2-3 | . | TRBV9 | TGTGCCAGCACTCGTCTGTACACAGATACGCAGTATTTT | CASTRLYTDTQYF
. | TRBJ2-2 | . | TRBV14 | TGTGCCAGCAGCCCTCGATGGGACACCGGGGAGCTGTTTTTT | CASSPRWDTGELFF
TRBD1 | TRBJ1-5 | . | TRBV28 | TGTGCCAGCAGTCCCCGACAGGGCCTCTTTTCGCCCCAGCATTTT | CASSPRQGLFSPQHF
. | TRBJ2-2 | few | TRBV2 | TGTGCCAGCAGTGAGGATTCCCGAAGTGTCACCGGGGAGCTGTTTTTT | CASSEDSRSVTGELFF
TRBD1 | TRBJ2-5 | once | TRBV5-1 | TGCGCCAGCAGCGTACCAGGGGGCGAGCGGACCCAGTACTTC | CASSVPGGERTQYF
. | TRBJ1-3 | . | TRBV15 | TGTGCCACCAGCAGAACGGGGGTCGGAAACACCATATATTTT | CATSRTGVGNTIYF
. | TRBJ2-1 | . | TRBV28 | TGTGCCAGCAGGCAGAGACAGGGAGGTGGGAATGAGCAGTTCTTC | CASRQRQGGGNEQFF
. | TRBJ1-1 | . | TRBV10-3 | TGTGCCATCAGTGGTGGCGCTGAAGCTTTCTTT | CAISGGAEAFF
. | TRBJ2-2 | . | TRBV6-4 | TGTGCCAGCAGTGACGTAGAAGCCGGGGAGCTGTTTTTT | CASSDVEAGELFF
TRBD2 | TRBJ2-5 | . | TRBV4-1 | TGCGCCAGCAGCCAAGAAGGACTAGCGGGGGGTCCGTGGGAGACCCAGTACTTC | CASSQEGLAGGPWETQYF
. | TRBJ1-4 | . | TRBV5-6 | TGTGCCAGCAGCTTGGGCCCGGCGACTAATGAAAAACTGTTTTTT | CASSLGPATNEKLFF
. | TRBJ2-2 | . | TRBV30 | TGTGCTTCAAATGTGGAAGGCACCGGGGAGCTGTTTTTT | CASNVEGTGELFF
TRBD1 | TRBJ1-2 | . | TRBV6-1 | TGTGCCAGCGAGAGACAGGGGGCGACTTATGGCTACACCTTC | CASERQGATYGYTF
. | TRBJ1-1 | . | TRBV5-1 | TGCGCCAGCAGCTTGGGGCGGACAGACCCTGAAGCTTTCTTT | CASSLGRTDPEAFF
. | TRBJ2-5 | . | TRBV28 | TGTGCCAGCAGTTTCAGTCAAGAGACCCAGTACTTC | CASSFSQETQYF
. | TRBJ1-1 | . | TRBV5-1 | TGCGCCAGCAGCCATGCCGGCTGGAACACTGAAGCTTTCTTT | CASSHAGWNTEAFF
. | TRBJ1-1 | . | TRBV10-1 | TGCGCCAGCAGTGACGGGCCCCTTGGTATGAACACTGAAGCTTTCTTT | CASSDGPLGMNTEAFF
. | TRBJ1-1 | . | TRBV15 | TGTGCCACCAGCGGGCTGGACAGATTGAACACTGAAGCTTTCTTT | CATSGLDRLNTEAFF
. | TRBJ2-5 | . | TRBV6-6 | TGTGCCAGCGGGTCACAGGGTTTGTACCAAGAGACCCAGTACTTC | CASGSQGLYQETQYF
. | TRBJ2-5 | . | TRBV5-4 | TGTGCCAGCAGCTTGGGACTAGGTCCGCAAGAGACCCAGTACTTC | CASSLGLGPQETQYF
. | TRBJ1-1 | . | TRBV5-4 | TGTGCCAGCAGCTTACAGGGAATGAACACTGAAGCTTTCTTT | CASSLQGMNTEAFF
. | TRBJ2-6 | once | TRBV7-8 | TGTGCCAGCGGCTTCTTAACAGGGGCCAACGTCCTGACTTTC | CASGFLTGANVLTF
. | TRBJ1-1 | . | TRBV4-1 | TGCGCCAGCAGCCAACTCCAAACCATATGGAAGGGGTCTGAAGCTTTCTTT | CASSQLQTIWKGSEAFF
. | TRBJ2-7 | . | TRBV4-1 | TGCGCCAGCAGCCAAACAGAAGTCTACGAGCAGTACTTC | CASSQTEVYEQYF
. | TRBJ1-1 | few | TRBV7-9 | TGTGCCAGCAGCTTAGCGACGACTGCTGAAGCTTTCTTT | CASSLATTAEAFF
TRBD1 | TRBJ2-4 | . | TRBV27 | TGTGCCAGCAGTTTAAGCAGGGGGCTTCTAAACATTCAGTACTTC | CASSLSRGLLNIQYF
. | TRBJ1-1 | . | TRBV15 | TGTGCGACCCGGAGGAACACTGAAGCTTTCTTT | CATRRNTEAFF
. | TRBJ2-7 | few | TRBV14 | TGTGCCAGCAGCCCTGAGAGCTCCTACGAGCAGTACTTC | CASSPESSYEQYF
. | TRBJ2-7 | . | TRBV11-2 | TGTGCCAGCAGCCACGGAGGGGGGAACTACGAGCAGTACTTC | CASSHGGGNYEQYF
TRBD1 | TRBJ1-2 | . | TRBV9 | TGTGCCAGCAGCGTAGGTGGGACAGGGATGAATGGCTACACCTTC | CASSVGGTGMNGYTF
. | TRBJ1-1 | . | TRBV6-5 | TGTGCCAGCAGTTACTCCCCACCAGGGGAGAAAACTGAAGCTTTCTTT | CASSYSPPGEKTEAFF
TRBD1 | TRBJ1-1 | . | TRBV9 | TGTGCCAGCAGCGCCCGGGACAGGGAGAACACTGAAGCTTTCTTT | CASSARDRENTEAFF
TRBD2 | TRBJ2-7 | once | TRBV6-6 | TGTGCCAGCACGCCAGCGGGGACCTACGAGCAGTACTTC | CASTPAGTYEQYF
TRBD1 | TRBJ1-5 | . | TRBV10-2 | TGCGCCAGCAGTGGACAGGGAGGCGATCAGCCCCAGCATTTT | CASSGQGGDQPQHF
. | TRBJ1-6 | few | TRBV7-9 | TGTGCCAGCAGCTTAGTAGGTTTCCGTTCCACAACTTCACCCCTCCACTTT | CASSLVGFRSTTSPLHF
. | TRBJ2-5 | . | TRBV6-1 | TGTGCCAGCACCGCGGGGGACAGCCAAGAGACCCAGTACTTC | CASTAGDSQETQYF
. | TRBJ1-1 | few | TRBV5-6 | TGTGCCAGCAGCTTGGGACGGAACACTGAAGCTTTCTTT | CASSLGRNTEAFF
. | TRBJ2-7 | . | TRBV6-9 | TGTGCCAGCAGTTACTCTGCGGGCCCCCTCGAGCAGTACTTC | CASSYSAGPLEQYF
TRBD2 | TRBJ2-5 | . | TRBV4-2 | TGTGCCAGCAGCCATCGATTAGAAGCGGGGGGTTGGGAGACCCAGTACTTC | CASSHRLEAGGWETQYF
. | TRBJ2-7 | few | TRBV5-4 | TGTGCCAGCAGCTTGGGCGTTGCCTACGAGCAGTACTTC | CASSLGVAYEQYF
TRBD1 | TRBJ2-1 | once | TRBV10-3 | TGTGCCGCGGGCAGATCGGACAGGCCGAGGAGTGAGCAGTTCTTC | CAAGRSDRPRSEQFF
. | TRBJ1-1 | . | TRBV6-5 | TGTGCCAGCAGTTACTCGCCTGGACCTTTTGAAGCTTTCTTT | CASSYSPGPFEAFF
TRBD1 | TRBJ2-7 | few | TRBV2 | TGTGCCAGCAGCTCCCAGGGAGGACAGGGCGACGAGCAGTACTTC | CASSSQGGQGDEQYF
TRBD1 | TRBJ1-1 | large | TRBV6-6 | TGTGCCAGCAGTTTCAACAGGGGCACTGAAGCTTTCTTT | CASSFNRGTEAFF
. | TRBJ1-2 | . | TRBV27 | TGTGCCAGCAGTTCCTTGGGCTTCGAGGAAAGCTACACCTTC | CASSSLGFEESYTF